This T cell receptor beta chain was observed in a study of T cells in localized non-small cell lung cancer. Study-level findings and limits: One tumor region alone was sequenced, and heterogeneity therefore remains possible. The greatest T cell clonality was found in uninvolved adjacent lung (higher than in tumor). There was an association of higher blood T cell density with longer overall survival.

As regards this clone: What it binds is not known.

Germline CDR1 reads SGHDT; CDR2 reads YYEEEE. This CDR3 is built from 15 residues. V lost 1 base, J lost 9 bases, and 7 bases stayed unmatched. Only in-frame clones appear in the TCRdb table, and some are missing; sequencing was by immunoSEQ multiplex PCR. The repertoire has tens of thousands of clones, approximately 80% of them found once; the top ten carry approximately 15%. The source material was peripheral blood, sampled before any cancer treatment. This chain joins TRBV5-6 and TRBJ2-1; 10 bases fit TRBD2. This receptor was obtained from a male donor at least 60 years old with stage III squamous cell lung carcinoma. The CDR3 DNA follows: TGTGCCAGCAGCTTGATGCTAGCGGGAGTGGCTGAGCAGTTCTTC. Its translation: CASSLMLAGVAEQFF.